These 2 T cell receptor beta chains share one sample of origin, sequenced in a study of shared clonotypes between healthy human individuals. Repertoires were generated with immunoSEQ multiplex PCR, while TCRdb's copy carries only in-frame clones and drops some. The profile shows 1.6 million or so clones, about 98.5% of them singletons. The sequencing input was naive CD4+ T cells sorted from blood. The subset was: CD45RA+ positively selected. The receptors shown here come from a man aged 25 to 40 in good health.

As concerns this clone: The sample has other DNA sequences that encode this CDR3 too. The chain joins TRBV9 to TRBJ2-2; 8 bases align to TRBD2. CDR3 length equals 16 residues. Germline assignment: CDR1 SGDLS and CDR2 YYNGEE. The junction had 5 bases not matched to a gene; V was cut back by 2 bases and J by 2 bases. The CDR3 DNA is TGTGCCAGCAGCGTGGTAAGCGGGAGAAACACCGGGGAGCTGTTTTTT. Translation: CASSVVSGRNTGELFF.

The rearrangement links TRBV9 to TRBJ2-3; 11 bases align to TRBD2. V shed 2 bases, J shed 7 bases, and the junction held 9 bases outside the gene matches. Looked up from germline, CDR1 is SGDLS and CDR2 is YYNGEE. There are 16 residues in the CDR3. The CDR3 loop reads CASSVVAGGSHNTQYF. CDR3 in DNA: TGTGCCAGCAGCGTCGTAGCGGGAGGGTCACACAATACGCAGTATTTT. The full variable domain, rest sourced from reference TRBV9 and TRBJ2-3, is DSGVTQTPKHLITATGQRVTLRCSPRSGDLSVYWYQQSLDQGLQFLIQYYNGEERAKGNILERFSAQQFPDLHSELNLSSLELGDSALYFCASSVVAGGSHNTQYFGPGTRLTVL.